One and the same sample provided the 25 T cell receptor beta chains below, sequenced in a study of blood T cell repertoires in COVID-19. Generated by immunoSEQ multiplex PCR, the TCRdb table keeps only in-frame clones and is missing some. The sample has a few hundred thousand clones, 82% seen once. The specimen was peripheral blood. The receptor set was obtained from a woman in her 70s with COVID-19, enrolled during active disease.

The V call is TRBV4-3, the J call TRBJ2-7; D is undetermined. The CDR3 runs 13 residues. The germline V and J ends were trimmed by 0 bases and 6 bases, with 9 bases remaining between them. Germline V gene lookup returns CDR1 LGHNA and CDR2 YSLEER. The CDR3 loop reads CASSQDHSLEQYF. The CDR3 DNA reads TGCGCCAGCAGCCAAGATCACAGTCTCGAGCAGTACTTC.

This sequence joins TRBV5-6 and TRBJ2-7, with TRBD2 matching 7 bases. The V gene end was trimmed by 0 bases and the J gene end by 10 bases; junction bases not matched to a gene: 13. The CDR3 length is 15 residues. CDR1 is SGHDT and CDR2 is YYEEEE in the germline V gene. This CDR3 is CASSLGGLSITSQYF. The CDR3 DNA reads as TGTGCCAGCAGCTTGGGGGGACTATCTATTACGAGCCAGTACTTC.

This clone was observed a single time. The chain uses TRBV4-1 and TRBJ2-1; D is ambiguous. Germline assignment: CDR1 MGHRA and CDR2 YSYEKL. The length of the CDR3 is 16 residues. Trimming took off 0 bases at V and 5 bases at J, with 14 bases between the two ends. The CDR3 protein is CASSQEAARSHNEQFF. The CDR3 DNA reads TGCGCCAGCAGCCAAGAAGCAGCGCGTTCTCACAATGAGCAGTTCTTC.

This clone came up once. V is TRBV28 and J is TRBJ1-5; D remains unclear. Trimming took off 3 bases at V and 3 bases at J, with 3 bases between the two ends. Germline assignment: CDR1 MDHEN and CDR2 SYDVKM. This CDR3 region has 12 residues. CDR3 bases: TGTGCCAGCAGTTTCTCCAATCAGCCCCAGCATTTT. It yields the protein CASSFSNQPQHF.

Here the CDR3 DNA reads TGTGCCATCAGTGGTAGGTCAGGGAATCAGAATGAGCAGTTCTTC. Residues: CAISGRSGNQNEQFF. V and J are TRBV10-3 and TRBJ2-1; a weak D match, TRBD1 (5 bases). The CDR3 has 15 residues. The V and J ends lost 4 bases and 7 bases respectively, with 17 bases between them. Germline values: CDR1 ENHRY, CDR2 SYGVKD.

The chain recombines TRBV27 with TRBJ1-4; the D is unclear. With 6 bases removed from V and 0 bases from J, the gap between germline ends came to 11 bases. There are 15 residues in the CDR3. Germline loops: CDR1 MNHEY, CDR2 SMNVEV (reference sequence). The CDR3 is CASRTLTATNEKLFF. The CDR3 nucleotides are TGTGCCAGCAGAACCCTTACTGCAACTAATGAAAAACTGTTTTTT.

The chain combines TRBV7-9 with TRBJ2-3; possible D gene TRBD2, 6 bases. There are 14 residues in the CDR3. Per the germline V gene, CDR1 is SEHNR and CDR2 is FQNEAQ (reference sequence). Trimming left V 3 bases short and J 0 bases short, with 7 bases between. The CDR3 spells CASSLSGSTDTQYF. In DNA, the CDR3 is TGTGCCAGCAGCTTGAGCGGGAGCACAGATACGCAGTATTTT.

The V gene is TRBV9, the J gene TRBJ2-3; a possible D gene is TRBD1 (5 bases). V lost 0 bases, J lost 5 bases, and 7 bases lay in between. CDR1 and CDR2 from the germline V gene are SGDLS and YYNGEE. The CDR3 is 13 amino acids. The CDR3 spells CASSVDRLDTQYF. In DNA, the CDR3 is TGTGCCAGCAGCGTAGACAGGCTAGATACGCAGTATTTT.

The chain joins TRBV5-4 to TRBJ1-4; D possibly corresponds to TRBD1 (6 bases). CDR3 length: 14 amino acids. From germline, CDR1 is SGHNT and CDR2 YYREEE (reference sequence). V was trimmed by 5 bases and J by 5 bases, leaving 13 bases between them. Here the CDR3 reads CASSPGTPNEKLFF. The CDR3, as DNA: TGTGCCAGCAGTCCCGGGACACCAAATGAAAAACTGTTTTTT.

The V gene is TRBV30, the J gene TRBJ1-4, with D possibly being TRBD1 (5 bases). Looked up from germline, CDR1 is GTSNPN and CDR2 is SVGIG (reference sequence). This CDR3 region has 12 residues. The germline V and J ends were trimmed by 4 bases and 8 bases, with 11 bases remaining between them. The DNA of the CDR3 is TGTGCCTGGAACCAGGGTAGGGAAAAACTGTTTTTT. Protein: CAWNQGREKLFF.

This sequence joins TRBV5-6 and TRBJ1-2; 7 bases are a match to TRBD1. Germline loops: CDR1 SGHDT, CDR2 YYEEEE. The CDR3 runs to 14 residues. The V gene end was trimmed by 4 bases and the J gene end by 4 bases; junction bases not matched to a gene: 7. CDR3 DNA sequence: TGTGCCAGCAGCCGGGGACAGTATGCCTATGGCTACACCTTC. It codes for CASSRGQYAYGYTF.

The chain is built from TRBV5-8 and TRBJ2-7; 7 bases agree with TRBD1. The CDR3 runs 15 residues. The V gene end was trimmed by 8 bases and the J gene end by 2 bases; junction bases not matched to a gene: 13. Germline V lookup: CDR1 SGHTS, CDR2 YDEGEE. Here the CDR3 reads CASNAQGLGAYEQYF. The DNA for the CDR3 is TGTGCCAGTAATGCACAGGGGTTGGGCGCCTACGAGCAGTACTTC. Full variable domain (remainder filled in from reference TRBV5-8 and TRBJ2-7): EAGVTQSPTHLIKTRGQQATLRCSPISGHTSVYWYQQALGLGLQFLLWYDEGEERNRGNFPPRFSGRQFPNYSSELNVNALELEDSALYLCASNAQGLGAYEQYFGPGTRLTVT.

The chain links TRBV3-1 (or the pseudogene TRBV3-2) to TRBJ1-5; D uncertain. The V gene lost 2 bases and the J gene lost 11 bases, with 13 bases spanning the gap. CDR1 and CDR2 (germline): LGHDT, YNNKEL (reference sequence). The CDR3 runs 13 residues. The CDR3 bases are TGTGCCAGCAGCCAATCTCTCTTAACGGCCCAGCATTTT. It encodes CASSQSLLTAQHF.

The chain carries TRBV5-8 and TRBJ2-7; D is perhaps TRBD2 (6 bases). V was shortened by 3 bases and J by 7 bases, with 17 bases between the two germline ends. CDR3 length: 14 residues. The V gene's germline CDR1 is SGHTS and CDR2 YDEGEE. This chain's CDR3 is CASSWDSLEGEQYF. Written as DNA, the CDR3 is TGTGCCAGCAGCTGGGACTCGCTAGAGGGGGAGCAGTACTTC.

The V and J genes are TRBV27 and TRBJ1-6; a possible D gene is TRBD1 (6 bases). The CDR3 runs 15 residues. V lost 3 bases and J lost 14, with 20 bases in between. CDR1 is MNHEY, CDR2 SMNVEV, per germline (reference sequence). CDR3 region: CASSLDGQSGSALHF. The CDR3 DNA reads as TGTGCCAGCAGTTTGGATGGACAGTCTGGGTCGGCCCTCCACTTT.

CDR3 DNA sequence: TGTGCCAGCAGCAGGACTAGCGGGAGGGCCGGTGCAGATACGCAGTATTTT. It yields the protein CASSRTSGRAGADTQYF. The chain carries TRBV5-8 and TRBJ2-3; 15 bases fit TRBD2. Germline lookup yields CDR1 SGHTS and CDR2 YDEGEE. The CDR3 contains 17 residues. The ends lost 4 bases at V and 4 bases at J; junction bases unmatched: 7.

This rearrangement joins TRBV11-1 to TRBJ1-1; the D gene is possibly TRBD1 (5 bases). This CDR3 spans 15 amino acids. From germline, CDR1 is SGHAT and CDR2 FQDESV (reference sequence). V shed 6 bases and J shed 5 bases, with 19 bases lying between them. The DNA for the CDR3 is TGTGCCAGCAGGCCGATACAGTTGGGGGGGACTGAAGCTTTCTTT. This translates into CASRPIQLGGTEAFF.

This chain connects TRBV27 to TRBJ1-1; D gene ambiguous. The CDR3 is made up of 14 amino acids. Germline values: CDR1 MNHEY, CDR2 SMNVEV (reference sequence). V shed 5 bases and J shed 1 base, with 11 bases lying between them. The CDR3 region has the DNA TGTGCCAGCAGTCCTCTGGGCCCGAACACTGAAGCTTTCTTT. The encoded protein is CASSPLGPNTEAFF.

V and J are TRBV6-2 or TRBV6-3 and TRBJ2-2; tentative D call: TRBD1 (5 bases). The germline gives CDR1 MNHEY, CDR2 SVGEGT. Trimming pared 2 bases from V and 0 bases from J, leaving 10 bases between. This CDR3 is built from 16 residues. In DNA, the CDR3 is TGTGCCAGCAGTTACCAGGGCGACTCGAACACCGGGGAGCTGTTTTTT. This codes for CASSYQGDSNTGELFF.

A few counts support this clone. This rearrangement joins TRBV30 to TRBJ2-7; D perhaps matches TRBD1 (6 bases). V was shortened by 2 bases and J by 7 bases, with 15 bases between the two germline ends. CDR1 and CDR2 from the germline V gene are GTSNPN and SVGIG (reference sequence). The CDR3 is 13 residues long. CDR3 loop: CAWSLGARGEQYF. CDR3 DNA sequence: TGTGCCTGGAGTTTGGGGGCGCGAGGGGAGCAGTACTTC.

J is TRBJ2-7 and V is TRBV7-9, with 9 bases that match TRBD1. The CDR3 runs to 15 residues. V lost 5 bases, J lost 6 bases, and 11 bases stayed unmatched. CDR1 and CDR2 from the germline V gene are SEHNR and FQNEAQ (reference sequence). DNA for the CDR3: TGTGCCAGCAGCCGTACTACCGGGACAGGGTTCGAGCAGTACTTC. The encoded protein is CASSRTTGTGFEQYF.

This chain connects TRBV6-5 to TRBJ1-1; 8 nucleotides align to TRBD1. Per germline, CDR1 MNHEY and CDR2 SVGAGI. After removal of 4 bases from V and 4 bases from J, the junction contained 8 bases not matched to a gene. The CDR3 is made up of 15 amino acids. The CDR3 loop is CASSSNQGARTEAFF. In DNA form, the CDR3 reads TGTGCCAGCAGTTCGAACCAGGGGGCGCGCACTGAAGCTTTCTTT.

The chain couples TRBV3-1 (or the pseudogene TRBV3-2) to TRBJ2-7; 8 bases are shared with TRBD2. Germline values: CDR1 LGHDT, CDR2 YNNKEL (reference sequence). The trim removed 0 bases at V and 2 bases at J, leaving 12 bases unmatched. This CDR3 region has 18 residues. CDR3: CASSQERHLGTRAYEQYF. The CDR3 nucleotides are TGTGCCAGCAGCCAAGAGAGACATTTAGGGACTAGGGCCTACGAGCAGTACTTC.

V is TRBV25-1 and J is TRBJ2-2; 7 bases fit TRBD1. CDR3 size: 14 residues. Germline loops: CDR1 MGHDK, CDR2 SYGVNS. The ends lost 10 bases at V and 2 bases at J; junction bases unmatched: 7. CDR3: CATRGQFNTGELFF. CDR3 in DNA: TGTGCCACGAGGGGACAGTTCAACACCGGGGAGCTGTTTTTT.

The V gene is TRBV7-9, the J gene TRBJ2-1, with 11 bases aligning to TRBD2. After removal of 5 bases from V and 5 bases from J, the junction contained 2 bases not matched to a gene. The CDR3 extends over 14 amino acids. The germline V gene has CDR1 SEHNR and CDR2 FQNEAQ (reference sequence). The CDR3 region is CASSTSGRNNEQFF. The CDR3 coding sequence is TGTGCCAGCAGCACTAGCGGGAGAAACAATGAGCAGTTCTTC.